This TCR beta chain was recovered during a study of shared clonotypes between healthy human individuals. Whole-study findings and limits: Rarefaction indicated that sorted-subset sequencing remained incomplete although depth was large. Naive CD4 clonotype sharing across several donors was 4% to 5.5%.

Of note for this clone: Its antigen is still unknown.

Here immunoSEQ multiplex PCR was the method, and the copy in TCRdb shows in-frame clones only, minus some. The sample holds 550,000 to 800,000 clones; 80% to 95% are singletons and the top ten take 30% to 40%. V was pared by 5 bases and J by 7 bases, with 9 bases of the junction left unmatched. Germline V lookup: CDR1 SGHRS, CDR2 YFSETQ. The CDR3 has 15 residues. The receptor was isolated from a man aged 18-30 years in good health. Some clones in this sample may be carry-over from other donors' samples. J is TRBJ2-1 and V is TRBV5-1; 10 nucleotides match TRBD2. Input material: memory CD8+ T cells from PBMCs. The subset is: CD45RO+ cells pooled with CCR7-negative TemRA cells. The CDR3 sequence is CASSLTSGWGNEQFF. The CDR3, as DNA: TGCGCCAGCAGTTTGACTAGCGGGTGGGGAAATGAGCAGTTCTTC. The entire variable domain, with the rest obtained from reference TRBV5-1 and TRBJ2-1, is as follows: KAGVTQTPRYLIKTRGQQVTLSCSPISGHRSVSWYQQTPGQGLQFLFEYFSETQRNKGNFPGRFSGRQFSNSRSEMNVSTLELGDSALYLCASSLTSGWGNEQFFGPGTRLTVL.